This TCR beta chain was recorded in a study of shared clonotypes between healthy human individuals. Notes on the study in general: Rarefaction showed sorted-subset sequencing was incomplete despite large depth.

The CDR3 is 15 residues long. Germline V gene lookup returns CDR1 SNHLY and CDR2 FYNNEI. V was clipped by 2 bases and J by 5 bases, with 12 bases between them. Notes on this clone: What it binds is not known.

Libraries were prepared by immunoSEQ multiplex PCR; TCRdb keeps only in-frame clonotypes and omits some of them. The sample holds some 1.4 million clones, roughly 96% seen once. All donors qualified as healthy HIV-negative adults and had experienced no recent acute infections or vaccinations. Material: naive CD4+ T cells sorted from blood. The subset is: CD45RA+ positively selected. This clonotype was obtained from a man aged 25-45 years in good health. This sequence joins TRBV2 and TRBJ2-2; D might be TRBD2 (5 bases). The CDR3 reads CASSEMVAGTGELFF. CDR3 in DNA: TGTGCCAGCAGTGAAATGGTGGCGGGTACCGGGGAGCTGTTTTTT.